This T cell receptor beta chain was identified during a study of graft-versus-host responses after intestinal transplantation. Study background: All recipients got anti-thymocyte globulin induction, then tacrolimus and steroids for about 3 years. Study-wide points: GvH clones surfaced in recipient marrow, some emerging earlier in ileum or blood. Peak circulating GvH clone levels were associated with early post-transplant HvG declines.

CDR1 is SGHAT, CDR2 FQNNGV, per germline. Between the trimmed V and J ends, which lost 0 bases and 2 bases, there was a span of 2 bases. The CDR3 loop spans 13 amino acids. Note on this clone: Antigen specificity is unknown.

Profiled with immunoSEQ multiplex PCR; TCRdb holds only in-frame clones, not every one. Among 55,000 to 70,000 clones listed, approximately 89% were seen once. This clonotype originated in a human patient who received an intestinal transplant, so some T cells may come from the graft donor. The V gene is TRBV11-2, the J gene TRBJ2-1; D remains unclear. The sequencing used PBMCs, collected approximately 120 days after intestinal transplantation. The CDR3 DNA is TGTGCCAGCAGCTTAGAGGCCTACAATGAGCAGTTCTTC. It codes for CASSLEAYNEQFF.